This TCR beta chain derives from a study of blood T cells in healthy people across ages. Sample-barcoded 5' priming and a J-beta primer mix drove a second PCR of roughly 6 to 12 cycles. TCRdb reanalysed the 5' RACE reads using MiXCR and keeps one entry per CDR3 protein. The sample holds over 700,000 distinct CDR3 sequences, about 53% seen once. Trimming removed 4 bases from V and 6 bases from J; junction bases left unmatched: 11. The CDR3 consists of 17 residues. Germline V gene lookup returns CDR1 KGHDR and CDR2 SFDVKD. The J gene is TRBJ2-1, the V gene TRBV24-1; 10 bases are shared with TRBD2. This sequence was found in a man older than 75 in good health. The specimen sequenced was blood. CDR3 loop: CATSEMFSSGSFNEQFF. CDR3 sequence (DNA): TGTGCCACCAGTGAAATGTTTTCTAGCGGGAGTTTCAATGAGCAGTTCTTC.